This record looks at one TCR beta chain sequence and its context. The entry originates in a study of blood T cell repertoires in COVID-19. Participants were aged roughly 18 to 90 years, lived in under 30 US areas, and enrolled virtually. Cohort assignment relied on participant-reported clinical history. Germline loops: CDR1 SGHTA, CDR2 FQGTGA. There are 16 residues in the CDR3. The trim removed 4 bases at V and 1 base at J, leaving 4 bases unmatched. The method was immunoSEQ multiplex PCR; TCRdb's version includes in-frame clones alone and lacks a portion of them. The profile shows around 280,000 clones, around nine tenths of them singletons.

The clonotype was recovered from a woman in her thirties or forties who had recovered from COVID-19. The V call is TRBV7-3, the J call TRBJ2-2, with 9 positions matching TRBD2. Sequencing was done on a sample of PBMCs or T cells enriched from blood (not recorded which). CDR3 loop: CASSYSGRLNTGELFF. The CDR3 DNA sequence: TGTGCCAGCAGCTATAGCGGGAGATTGAACACCGGGGAGCTGTTTTTT.